This T cell receptor beta chain was identified during a study of cytomegalovirus exposure and HLA in healthy donors. General study points: Later analysis identified a missense DCLRE1C variant that was linked to TCR beta V- and J-gene trimming. When presence/absence was analysed, sequencing depth was taken to be roughly uniform across donors. Equally common other TCR beta chains were less clonally expanded than HLA-associated ones, a later analysis found.

In regard to this clone: As yet, its antigen is unknown.

Vbeta (60) and Jbeta (13) primers were used in the PCR. Original data processing: In a later analysis, approximately 80 million unique TCR beta chains included roughly 11 million shared by two or more donors. Only in-frame clones appear in the TCRdb table, and some are missing; sequencing was by immunoSEQ multiplex PCR. The V and J calls and the clone size are those of that table, but D and trimming were determined from the DNA. The table has over 150,000 clones, approximately 79% seen once; the top ten hold roughly 4.2%. Germline V CDR1 and CDR2: SGHVS, FNYEAQ. The CDR3 contains 13 residues. V was shortened by 0 bases and J by 11 bases, with 13 bases between the two germline ends.

This sequence joins TRBV7-6 and TRBJ1-1; D not certain. The TCR was taken from a man between 35 and 55 years old in good health and CMV-seronegative. Material: PBMCs. CDR3 loop: CASSLANGGTAFF. The CDR3 DNA sequence: TGTGCCAGCAGCTTAGCGAACGGCGGCACGGCTTTCTTT.